The rows below give T cell receptor beta chains drawn from one sample of a study of T cells in Graves' hyperthyroidism and ophthalmopathy. Using its own MiXCR run on the multiplex PCR reads, TCRdb lists one record per CDR3 protein. The sample consists of about 270,000 distinct CDR3 sequences, 15% of them appearing once. Material: blood. The receptors come from a woman in her forties or fifties with Graves' hyperthyroidism that later progressed to Graves' ophthalmopathy. The CDR3 runs from the conserved cysteine through the conserved F or W. A D gene is named only where the DNA matches it firmly. Rows may omit the clone size; those that give it use once, few, many or a size class.

CDR3 | DNA | D | V | size | J
CASSRDRGSEKLFF | TGTGCCAGCTCCCGGGACAGGGGAAGCGAAAAACTGTTTTTT | TRBD1 | TRBV18 | - | TRBJ1-4
CASSLGEGNYGYTF | TGTGCCAGCAGCTTAGGCGAAGGGAACTATGGCTACACCTTC | - | TRBV13 | - | TRBJ1-2
CAISVPEGTGELFF | TGTGCCATCAGTGTGCCCGAGGGCACCGGGGAGCTGTTTTTT | - | TRBV10-3 | many | TRBJ2-2
CASSSGSGTEAFF | TGTGCCAGCAGCTCCGGAAGTGGAACTGAAGCTTTCTTT | - | TRBV7-9 | - | TRBJ1-1
CASSLGVQREGYNEQFF | TGCGCCAGCAGCTTGGGTGTCCAGCGGGAGGGTTACAATGAGCAGTTCTTC | TRBD2 | TRBV5-1 | many | TRBJ2-1
CASTKDGRNEKLFF | TGTGCCAGCACTAAGGACGGCCGAAATGAAAAACTGTTTTTT | - | TRBV12-3/TRBV12-4 | many | TRBJ1-4
CASSLAGARSTDTQYF | TGTGCCAGCAGCTTAGCGGGGGCCCGGAGCACAGATACGCAGTATTTT | - | TRBV11-2 | many | TRBJ2-3
CASKQGPDNEQFF | TGCGCCAGCAAACAGGGCCCTGACAATGAGCAGTTCTTC | - | TRBV5-1 | many | TRBJ2-1
CSVGAGVGTEAFF | TGCAGCGTGGGTGCGGGGGTAGGCACTGAAGCTTTCTTT | - | TRBV29-1 | - | TRBJ1-1
CASSFWRQSNSPLHF | TGTGCCAGCAGCTTTTGGCGTCAGTCGAATTCACCCCTCCACTTT | - | TRBV13 | many | TRBJ1-6
CATSDLTAGAYNEQFF | TGTGCCACCAGTGATTTGACGGCGGGAGCTTACAATGAGCAGTTCTTC | TRBD2 | TRBV24-1 | many | TRBJ2-1
CASSFRDGTYEQYF | TGCGCCAGCAGTTTCCGGGACGGAACCTACGAGCAGTACTTC | - | TRBV5-1 | many | TRBJ2-7
CAWSSTGNTEAFF | TGTGCCTGGAGTAGCACAGGGAACACTGAAGCTTTCTTT | - | TRBV30 | many | TRBJ1-1
CASSPNPSGVQYF | TGTGCCAGCAGTCCTAATCCCAGTGGAGTGCAGTACTTC | - | TRBV9 | few | TRBJ2-7
CASRLTGLNEKLFF | TGTGCCAGCAGGCTGACAGGGCTTAATGAAAAACTGTTTTTT | TRBD1 | TRBV6-1 | many | TRBJ1-4
CASSLVSVGTDTQYF | TGTGCCAGCAGCTTGGTTAGCGTGGGAACAGATACGCAGTATTTT | - | TRBV5-6 | few | TRBJ2-3
CASSELGGRQPQHF | TGTGCCAGCAGTGAACTTGGGGGCCGACAGCCCCAGCATTTT | - | TRBV6-1 | few | TRBJ1-5
CATSDPRQGNEQFF | TGTGCCACCAGTGACCCCAGACAGGGCAATGAGCAGTTCTTC | TRBD1 | TRBV24-1 | - | TRBJ2-1
CSANTPTSHLLNEQFF | TGCAGTGCCAATACACCGACTAGCCATCTACTCAATGAGCAGTTCTTC | TRBD2 | TRBV20-1 | many | TRBJ2-1
CASSEALMGYEQYF | TGTGCCAGCAGTGAAGCGCTTATGGGGTACGAGCAGTACTTC | - | TRBV2 | many | TRBJ2-7
CASRGGRGNSLNTEAFF | TGTGCCAGTAGAGGGGGGAGGGGGAATTCTCTGAACACTGAAGCTTTCTTT | - | TRBV19 | few | TRBJ1-1
CASSLIMGETQYF | TGTGCCAGCAGCTTAATAATGGGGGAGACCCAGTACTTC | - | TRBV11-2 | many | TRBJ2-5
CASSITRRSQPQHF | TGTGCCAGCAGTATTACTCGCCGTAGTCAGCCCCAGCATTTT | - | TRBV12-3/TRBV12-4 | many | TRBJ1-5
CASSLGLARYEQYF | TGTGCCAGCAGCTTAGGACTAGCTAGATACGAGCAGTACTTC | TRBD2 | TRBV11-2 | many | TRBJ2-7
CSVGSANYGYTF | TGCAGTGTGGGATCTGCTAACTATGGCTACACCTTC | - | TRBV20-1 | few | TRBJ1-2
CASSPFARSYNEQFF | TGTGCCAGTAGCCCCTTTGCCCGCTCCTACAATGAGCAGTTCTTC | - | TRBV19 | many | TRBJ2-1
CATSDLHPTGTDTQYF | TGTGCCACCAGTGATTTGCACCCGACAGGCACAGATACGCAGTATTTT | - | TRBV24-1 | many | TRBJ2-3
CASSMVPDQPQHF | TGTGCCAGCTCGATGGTCCCTGATCAGCCCCAGCATTTT | - | TRBV6-2/TRBV6-3 | many | TRBJ1-5
CATSDPTQLAPNNEQFF | TGTGCCACCAGTGACCCCACCCAACTAGCGCCAAACAATGAGCAGTTCTTC | TRBD2 | TRBV24-1 | many | TRBJ2-1
CAWKADSYNEQFF | TGTGCCTGGAAAGCGGACAGCTACAATGAGCAGTTCTTC | - | TRBV30 | many | TRBJ2-1
CASSKTGQWGEKLFF | TGTGCCAGCAGCAAAACGGGACAGTGGGGTGAAAAACTGTTTTTT | TRBD1 | TRBV7-3 | many | TRBJ1-4
CSARESSGGSYEQYF | TGCAGTGCTAGAGAGTCTAGCGGGGGCTCCTACGAGCAGTACTTC | TRBD2 | TRBV20-1 | many | TRBJ2-7
CASSPGTNQPQHF | TGTGCCAGCAGCCCGGGGACCAATCAGCCCCAGCATTTT | - | TRBV11-1 | many | TRBJ1-5
CASRTRTGGHYGYTF | TGTGCCAGCAGAACTCGGACAGGCGGACACTATGGCTACACCTTC | TRBD1 | TRBV28 | many | TRBJ1-2
CASSKGTSGRVPGELFF | TGTGCCAGCAGCAAAGGGACTAGCGGGAGAGTTCCCGGGGAGCTGTTTTTT | TRBD2 | TRBV3-1 | many | TRBJ2-2
CASSQGQQGAGYGYTF | TGTGCCAGCAGCCAAGGTCAACAGGGGGCAGGGTATGGCTACACCTTC | TRBD1 | TRBV4-2 | few | TRBJ1-2
CASSTGLAGGRRGELFF | TGTGCCAGCAGCACCGGACTAGCGGGAGGGAGGCGGGGGGAGCTGTTTTTT | TRBD2 | TRBV9 | few | TRBJ2-2
CSASGGLDRGSGRTDTQYF | TGCAGTGCTAGTGGGGGGCTGGACAGGGGGTCCGGCCGCACAGATACGCAGTATTTT | TRBD1 | TRBV20-1 | many | TRBJ2-3
CASSQEVGVETQYF | TGTGCCAGCAGCCAGGAGGTGGGGGTGGAGACCCAGTACTTC | - | TRBV3-1 | many | TRBJ2-5
CSVGTGRVQYTEAFF | TGCAGCGTTGGAACGGGGAGGGTACAGTACACTGAAGCTTTCTTT | - | TRBV29-1 | few | TRBJ1-1
CASSLEAFSTDTQYF | TGTGCCAGCAGTTTAGAGGCCTTTAGCACAGATACGCAGTATTTT | - | TRBV27 | few | TRBJ2-3
CSAREDLGIPVYQPQHF | TGCAGTGCTAGAGAGGACCTGGGGATCCCCGTCTATCAGCCCCAGCATTTT | - | TRBV20-1 | many | TRBJ1-5
CASSEGAGETQYF | TGTGCCAGCAGTGAGGGGGCTGGGGAGACCCAGTACTTC | - | TRBV6-1 | many | TRBJ2-5
CASSIMGQHSNQPQHF | TGTGCCAGTAGTATAATGGGACAGCATAGCAATCAGCCCCAGCATTTT | TRBD1 | TRBV19 | - | TRBJ1-5
CAWREDYSYNEQFF | TGTGCCTGGAGGGAGGACTATTCCTACAATGAGCAGTTCTTC | - | TRBV30 | few | TRBJ2-1
CASSLFRQNEQYF | TGTGCCAGCAGTTTGTTCCGACAGAACGAGCAGTACTTC | - | TRBV2 | many | TRBJ2-7
CASSYPEGGYTF | TGTGCCAGCAGTTACCCGGAGGGTGGCTACACCTTC | - | TRBV6-6 | many | TRBJ1-2